Sequencing of this T cell receptor beta chain was carried out in a study of cytomegalovirus exposure and HLA in healthy donors (dated by TCRdb to about 2017). About the investigation overall: The 650 to 800 repertoires of the first cohort and the roughly 110 validation repertoires were produced on the same platform, according to a later analysis. High-throughput TCR immunosequencing, statistical association of individual TCRs with disease status, and machine learning were combined to predict cytomegalovirus infection status. The study was designed to test whether signatures of past pathogen exposure could be identified by cataloging public T cell receptors. A separate validation cohort of over a hundred different subjects was used in addition to the roughly 670-subject first cohort.

The germline V end is reduced by 0 bases and the J end by 0 bases; junction bases left unmatched: 3. According to the germline V gene, CDR1 reads SGDLS and CDR2 reads YYNGEE. From cysteine to phenylalanine, the CDR3 is 15 amino acids long. The read is trimmed to its CDR3 DNA, 45 bases read in frame from base 1. Separate from the approximately 730-subject first cohort, the validation cohort of about 120 subjects was the group to which the donors belonged. Beyond this particular receptor, the publication reports: The study listed 164 TCR beta chains as associated with cytomegalovirus. According to the authors, the approach could potentially be generalized to other disease states and immunological phenotypes. A few of the identified cytomegalovirus-associated TCR beta chains were confirmed in vitro to be specific for cytomegalovirus antigens. Most TCR sequences were seen in very few donors, while some public TCRs were found in many individuals. The classifier was reported to diagnose cytomegalovirus status with high specificity and sensitivity in both the original cohort and the validation cohort. All 120 or so repertoires were used to score co-occurrence in the validation cohort in a later analysis, because that analysis had no HLA typing for the cohort. A later analysis found that TCRs clustered in the first cohort also tended to co-occur in the 95 to 150 validation repertoires, with 94% of cluster scores above 0.

A note on this clone: No cognate antigen has been identified for it. Base quality data are lacking; no much larger clone is found one base away.

The library was produced with the immunoSEQ multiplex PCR assay. The source study handled its data this way. A statistical classification framework was built to diagnose cytomegalovirus status from the catalog of TCR beta chain sequences. Drawn from immuneACCESS, this table holds only the in-frame rearrangements with V and J called that TCRdb kept. Clones are partly lost; checked studies trace under half to an unresolved V gene and leave the rest unexplained. V, J and clone size derive from that table, while D and trimming were established from the DNA sequence. The sample table lists under 80,000 clones, around 94% of them with a count of one. Together, the top ten hold 2.5% to 4% of the sample.

Here the chain combines TRBV9 and TRBJ2-7, with 7 bases in between that match TRBD1. The receptor comes from a woman between 18 and 29 years old in good health and CMV-seropositive. The sample taken for sequencing was PBMCs. This receptor carries the CDR3 CASSVVQGSSYEQYF. The DNA is as follows: TGTGCCAGCAGCGTAGTACAGGGGAGCTCCTACGAGCAGTACTTC. With the portions outside the CDR3 filled from the reference TRBV9 and TRBJ2-7 genes, the complete variable region becomes DSGVTQTPKHLITATGQRVTLRCSPRSGDLSVYWYQQSLDQGLQFLIQYYNGEERAKGNILERFSAQQFPDLHSELNLSSLELGDSALYFCASSVVQGSSYEQYFGPGTRLTVT.